In its sample, the clone carrying this T cell receptor beta chain was seen many times. This record comes from a study of T-cell reconstitution after alpha-beta-depleted transplantation in children. Germline CDR1 is GTSNPN and CDR2 is SVGIG (reference sequence). After removal of 2 bases from V and 6 bases from J, the junction contained 4 bases not matched to a gene. This CDR3 is built from 13 residues. Unique molecular identifiers were built into the TCRbeta library. TCRdb reanalysed the PCR reads using MiXCR and keeps one entry per CDR3 protein. The sample has over 150,000 distinct CDR3 sequences; approximately 7% are singletons.

The rearrangement links TRBV30 to TRBJ2-1; 7 bases align to TRBD2. The sample was PBMCs from the stem cell graft donor, taken from the stem cell graft. The TCR originated in a human donor who donated a stem cell graft to a child with Wiskott-Aldrich syndrome. This CDR3 is CAWSWGRGNEQFF. For the CDR3, the DNA is TGTGCCTGGAGTTGGGGGAGGGGCAATGAGCAGTTCTTC.